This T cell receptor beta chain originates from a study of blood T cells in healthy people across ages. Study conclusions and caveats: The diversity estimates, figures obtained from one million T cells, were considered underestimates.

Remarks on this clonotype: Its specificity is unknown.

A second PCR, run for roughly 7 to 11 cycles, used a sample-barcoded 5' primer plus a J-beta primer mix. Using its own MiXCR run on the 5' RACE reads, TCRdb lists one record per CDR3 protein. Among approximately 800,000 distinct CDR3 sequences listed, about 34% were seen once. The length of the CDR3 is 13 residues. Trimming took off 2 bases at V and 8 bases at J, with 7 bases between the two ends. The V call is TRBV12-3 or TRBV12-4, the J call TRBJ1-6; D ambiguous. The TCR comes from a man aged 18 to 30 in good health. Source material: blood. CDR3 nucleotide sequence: TGTGCCAGCAGTTTACGTGCGGATTCACCCCTCCACTTT. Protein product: CASSLRADSPLHF.